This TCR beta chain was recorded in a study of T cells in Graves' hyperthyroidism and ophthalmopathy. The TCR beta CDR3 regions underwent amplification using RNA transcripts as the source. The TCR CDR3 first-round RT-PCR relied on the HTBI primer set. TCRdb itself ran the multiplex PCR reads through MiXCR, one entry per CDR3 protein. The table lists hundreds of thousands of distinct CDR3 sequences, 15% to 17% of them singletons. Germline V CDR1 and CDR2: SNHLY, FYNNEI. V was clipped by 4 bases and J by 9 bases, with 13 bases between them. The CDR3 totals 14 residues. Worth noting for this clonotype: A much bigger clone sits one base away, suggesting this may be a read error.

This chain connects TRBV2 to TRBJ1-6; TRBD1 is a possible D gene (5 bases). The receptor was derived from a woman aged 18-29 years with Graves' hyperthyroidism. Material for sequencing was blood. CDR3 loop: CASSVMGRLSPLHF. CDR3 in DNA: TGTGCCAGCAGTGTTATGGGGCGTCTTTCACCCCTCCACTTT. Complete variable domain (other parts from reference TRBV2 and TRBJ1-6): EPEVTQTPSHQVTQMGQEVILRCVPISNHLYFYWYRQILGQKVEFLVSFYNNEISEKSEIFDDQFSVERPDGSNFTLKIRSTKLEDSAMYFCASSVMGRLSPLHFGNGTRLTVT.